The rows below give T cell receptor beta chains drawn from one sample of a study of metastatic and nonmetastatic thyroid tumors. With MiXCR, TCRdb called clones anew from the PCR reads. This table holds tens of thousands of clones, about an eighth found once. Sequencing input: blood. These receptors were obtained from a female donor with papillary thyroid cancer or a benign thyroid nodule (not recorded which). Some clones in this sample may be carry-over from other donors' samples. Each CDR3 is given with its conserved first and last residue. A D gene is named only where the DNA matches it firmly. Size is stated for part of the rows, as once, few or many counts, or as a class when the clone is expanded.

CDR3,DNA,V,D,size,J
CASSQVGGGSPLHF,TGCGCCAGCAGCCAAGTAGGAGGAGGATCACCCCTCCACTTT,TRBV4-3,-,many,TRBJ1-6
CASSPPSAGSSYNEQFF,TGTGCCAGCTCACCACCGTCAGCGGGTAGCTCCTACAATGAGCAGTTCTTC,TRBV18,-,many,TRBJ2-1
CASRLFAVDDNQPQHF,TGTGCCAGCCGGCTTTTTGCGGTTGACGACAATCAGCCCCAGCATTTT,TRBV12-3/TRBV12-4,-,few,TRBJ1-5
CTCEGREGRDERYF,TGTACATGCGAGGGGCGGGAGGGCCGGGACGAGCGGTACTTC,TRBV28,TRBD2,once,TRBJ2-7
CAWSVRTASLLFF,TGTGCCTGGAGTGTAAGGACTGCTTCTTTGCTGTTCTTC,TRBV30,-,many,TRBJ2-1
CASLQLPNTEAFF,TGTGCCAGCCTTCAGCTCCCGAACACTGAAGCTTTCTTT,TRBV28,-,many,TRBJ1-1
CELKSGELFF,TGCGAACTTAAGAGCGGGGAGCTGTTTTTT,TRBV27,-,few,TRBJ2-2
CASSLRTGRYSEAFF,TGTGCCAGCAGTTTAAGGACAGGCAGGTATAGTGAAGCTTTCTTT,TRBV27,TRBD1,many,TRBJ1-1
CASSRTVCYQPQHF,TGCGCCAGCAGCCGGACAGTATGCTATCAGCCCCAGCATTTT,TRBV4-1,-,-,TRBJ1-5
CASNSNPGTLNEQFF,TGTGCCAGCAATTCCAACCCCGGGACTCTAAATGAGCAGTTCTTC,TRBV2,-,many,TRBJ2-1
CASSNTETQYF,TGTGCCAGCAGCAATACGGAGACCCAGTACTTC,TRBV2,-,many,TRBJ2-5
CASRTTGWTEAFF,TGTGCCAGCAGGACGACAGGGTGGACTGAAGCTTTCTTT,TRBV12-3/TRBV12-4,TRBD1,many,TRBJ1-1
CASSLTSGRRWDTDTQYF,TGTGCCAGCAGCTTAACAAGTGGTAGACGGTGGGACACAGATACGCAGTATTTT,TRBV7-3,-,many,TRBJ2-3
CSAPAASGVLRETQYF,TGCAGTGCTCCGGCCGCTAGCGGGGTTCTTCGAGAGACCCAGTACTTC,TRBV20-1,TRBD2,many,TRBJ2-5
CASSDPGTKGEQYF,TGTGCCAGCAGCGACCCCGGGACCAAGGGTGAGCAGTACTTC,TRBV7-8,-,many,TRBJ2-7
CASSIYHYEQYF,TGTGCCAGCAGTATTTATCACTACGAGCAGTACTTC,TRBV12-3/TRBV12-4,-,many,TRBJ2-7
CASSVRDGGPTTNEKLFF,TGTGCCAGCAGCGTCCGGGACGGAGGACCCACAACTAATGAAAAACTGTTTTTT,TRBV9,-,-,TRBJ1-4
CASRGGGYNEQFF,TGTGCCAGTCGAGGCGGGGGCTACAATGAGCAGTTCTTC,TRBV19,TRBD2,many,TRBJ2-1
CSARGQINSPLHF,TGCAGTGCTAGGGGCCAGATTAATTCACCCCTCCACTTT,TRBV20-1,-,many,TRBJ1-6
CATAEDRIYPGELFF,TGTGCCACCGCCGAGGACAGAATATACCCCGGGGAGCTGTTTTTT,TRBV2,-,many,TRBJ2-2
CTSSPGDEQYF,TGTACCAGCTCTCCCGGGGACGAGCAGTACTTC,TRBV6-1,-,-,TRBJ2-7
CAWSVNFQETQYF,TGTGCCTGGAGTGTGAACTTCCAAGAGACCCAGTACTTC,TRBV30,-,many,TRBJ2-5
CASSPGQGIGYTF,TGTGCCAGCAGTCCGGGACAGGGTATAGGCTACACCTTC,TRBV12-3/TRBV12-4,TRBD1,-,TRBJ1-2
CASSSDSINTGELFF,TGTGCCAGCAGCTCCGACTCCATAAACACCGGGGAGCTGTTTTTT,TRBV7-3,-,many,TRBJ2-2
CASSLWQGTAYNEQFF,TGCGCCAGCAGCTTGTGGCAGGGTACCGCCTACAATGAGCAGTTCTTC,TRBV5-1,-,many,TRBJ2-1
CASSGGLAKNIQYF,TGTGCCAGCAGCGGGGGCCTAGCCAAAAACATTCAGTACTTC,TRBV6-2/TRBV6-3,-,many,TRBJ2-4
CASSPLAGGPDGELFF,TGTGCCAGCTCACCTTTAGCGGGAGGGCCCGACGGGGAGCTGTTTTTT,TRBV18,TRBD2,-,TRBJ2-2
CASSEEAYGYTF,TGTGCCAGCAGTGAAGAAGCCTATGGCTACACCTTC,TRBV2,-,many,TRBJ1-2
CASGQTREVSYEQYF,TGTGCCAGCGGCCAGACACGGGAGGTTTCCTACGAGCAGTACTTC,TRBV11-2,TRBD2,-,TRBJ2-7
CAITDASEQYF,TGTGCCATCACCGACGCCTCAGAGCAGTACTTC,TRBV6-2/TRBV6-3,-,few,TRBJ2-7
CASKQAHLSYEQYF,TGTGCCAGCAAGCAGGCTCACCTTTCCTACGAGCAGTACTTC,TRBV6-1,-,-,TRBJ2-7
CASSIQAGTGIYEQYF,TGTGCCAGTAGTATCCAGGCCGGGACAGGGATTTACGAGCAGTACTTC,TRBV19,TRBD1,many,TRBJ2-7
CASSLTSGIEQYF,TGTGCCAGCAGTTTAACTAGCGGGATCGAGCAGTACTTC,TRBV12-3/TRBV12-4,TRBD2,many,TRBJ2-7
CASSLESMHYEQYF,TGTGCCAGCAGCTTAGAGAGCATGCACTACGAGCAGTACTTC,TRBV7-8,-,-,TRBJ2-7
CSVGGSPYEQYF,TGCAGCGTTGGAGGCAGTCCCTACGAGCAGTACTTC,TRBV29-1,-,many,TRBJ2-7
CASSVAGDQYF,TGTGCCAGCAGTGTAGCGGGGGACCAGTACTTC,TRBV28,TRBD2,many,TRBJ2-5
CSARRTGHPYEQYF,TGCAGTGCTAGAAGAACGGGGCACCCCTACGAGCAGTACTTC,TRBV20-1,-,many,TRBJ2-7
CASSDVPGWTGKLFF,TGTGCCAGCAGTGACGTGCCAGGATGGACCGGGAAGCTGTTTTTT,TRBV2,-,-,TRBJ2-2
CASSLGDSGRSYNEQFF,TGTGCCAGCAGCTTAGGTGATAGCGGGAGGAGTTACAATGAGCAGTTCTTC,TRBV7-8,TRBD2,many,TRBJ2-1
CASSAGGGGNRKTQYF,TGTGCCAGCAGCGCAGGCGGGGGGGGGAATCGGAAGACCCAGTACTTC,TRBV7-2,TRBD2,many,TRBJ2-5
CSSRDRADSTNEKLFF,TGCAGTTCTAGAGATCGGGCAGACTCAACTAATGAAAAACTGTTTTTT,TRBV20-1,-,-,TRBJ1-4
CASSPSWAAAGSETQYF,TGTGCCAGCAGCCCCAGTTGGGCAGCGGCGGGGTCGGAGACCCAGTACTTC,TRBV7-2,-,many,TRBJ2-5
CASSLTSGSVGEQYF,TGTGCCAGCAGTTTAACTAGCGGGAGCGTCGGCGAGCAGTACTTC,TRBV12-3/TRBV12-4,TRBD2,many,TRBJ2-7
CASSLRGQYYGYTF,TGTGCCAGCAGTTTAAGGGGACAGTACTATGGCTACACCTTC,TRBV28,TRBD1,-,TRBJ1-2
CASITSGSNNEHFF,TGTGCCAGCATTACTAGCGGGAGTAACAATGAGCATTTCTTC,TRBV12-3/TRBV12-4,TRBD2,few,TRBJ2-1
CASSIAGPSNEQFF,TGTGCCAGTAGTATAGCCGGACCGAGCAATGAGCAGTTCTTC,TRBV19,-,many,TRBJ2-1
CASSLGTGVNIQYF,TGTGCCAGCAGCCTAGGGACAGGGGTAAACATTCAGTACTTC,TRBV5-6,TRBD1,many,TRBJ2-4
CAIGSGTGRPDTQYF,TGTGCCATAGGTTCTGGGACAGGGCGGCCAGATACGCAGTATTTT,TRBV10-3,TRBD1,many,TRBJ2-3
CASSIASETQYF,TGTGCCAGTAGTATCGCAAGCGAGACTCAGTACTTC,TRBV19,-,-,TRBJ2-7
CASSLYRFSGTRGGYTF,TGTGCCAGCAGCTTATATCGTTTTTCCGGCACCCGGGGTGGCTACACCTTC,TRBV11-2,-,many,TRBJ1-2
CASSPLTGMWDTQYF,TGTGCCAGCAGCCCCTTAACAGGGATGTGGGATACGCAGTATTTT,TRBV3-1,-,few,TRBJ2-3
CASSSGAYEQYF,TGTGCCAGCAGCTCAGGGGCCTACGAGCAGTACTTC,TRBV7-9,-,many,TRBJ2-7
CASSNPGRALYEQYF,TGTGCCAGCAGCAACCCCGGGAGGGCCCTGTACGAGCAGTACTTC,TRBV13,TRBD2,-,TRBJ2-7
CASRKGALSNTEAFF,TGTGCCAGCAGAAAAGGGGCGTTATCGAACACTGAAGCTTTCTTT,TRBV28,-,many,TRBJ1-1
CASSYGTGTGVTEQYF,TGTGCCAGCAGTTACGGTACCGGGACAGGGGTTACTGAGCAGTACTTC,TRBV6-5,TRBD1,many,TRBJ2-7
CASSLGGCEQYF,TGTGCCAGCAGTTTAGGGGGCTGCGAGCAGTACTTC,TRBV12-3/TRBV12-4,-,few,TRBJ2-7
CASILGRGASFF,TGCGCCAGCATCTTGGGGAGGGGTGCATCTTTCTTT,TRBV5-1,-,-,TRBJ1-1
CASRDSSNYGYTF,TGTGCCAGCCGGGACAGTTCTAACTATGGCTACACCTTC,TRBV6-2/TRBV6-3,TRBD1,many,TRBJ1-2
CASSESTGGKGYTF,TGTGCCAGCAGTGAAAGTACCGGGGGCAAGGGCTACACCTTC,TRBV2,-,many,TRBJ1-2